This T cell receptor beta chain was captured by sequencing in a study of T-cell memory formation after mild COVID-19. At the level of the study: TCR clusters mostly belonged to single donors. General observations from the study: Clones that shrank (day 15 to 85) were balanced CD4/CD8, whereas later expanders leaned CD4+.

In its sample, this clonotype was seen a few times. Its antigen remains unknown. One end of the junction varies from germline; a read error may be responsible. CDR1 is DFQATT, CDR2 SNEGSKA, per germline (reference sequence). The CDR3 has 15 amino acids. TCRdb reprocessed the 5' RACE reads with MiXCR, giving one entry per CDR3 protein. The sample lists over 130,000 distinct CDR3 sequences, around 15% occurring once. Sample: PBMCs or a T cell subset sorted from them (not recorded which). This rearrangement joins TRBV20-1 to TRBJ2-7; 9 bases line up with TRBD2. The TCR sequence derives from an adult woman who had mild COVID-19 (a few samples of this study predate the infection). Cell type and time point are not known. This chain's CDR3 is CSVSRPGLASHEQYF. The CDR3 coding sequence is TGCAGTGTTTCACGTCCGGGACTAGCCTCCCACGAGCAGTACTTC.